Below are 13 T cell receptor beta chains sequenced from a single sample in a study of graft-versus-host responses after intestinal transplantation. Using immunoSEQ multiplex PCR, the repertoire was profiled, and TCRdb retains in-frame clones only, with some absent. The table has under 95,000 clones, roughly 90% seen once. No antigen is known for these receptors. The starting material was unstimulated CD4+ T cells sorted from spleen or lymph node cells, obtained before transplant. These receptors all stem from a human donor who was the organ donor for an intestinal transplant.

The rearrangement uses TRBV6-6 and TRBJ2-7; 9 bases are a match to TRBD1. There are 15 residues in the CDR3. V dropped 2 bases and J dropped 4; count of bases not matched to a gene: 6. Germline V gene lookup returns CDR1 MNHNY and CDR2 SVGAGI (reference sequence). The CDR3 sequence is CASSYQGTGSYEQYF. As DNA, the CDR3 is TGTGCCAGCAGTTACCAGGGGACAGGGTCTTACGAGCAGTACTTC.

V usage is TRBV6-1 and J usage is TRBJ2-1, with 8 bases fitting TRBD1. This CDR3 is 14 amino acids long. With V trimmed by 9 bases and J by 5 bases, 9 bases remained unmatched. Germline V gene data show CDR1 as MNHNS and CDR2 as SASEGT. CDR3 region: CASWTGRKDNEQFF. CDR3 nucleotides: TGTGCCAGTTGGACAGGGCGGAAAGACAATGAGCAGTTCTTC.

The chain uses TRBV6-1 and TRBJ2-7, with 7 bases matching TRBD1. V lost 5 bases and J lost 3; bases outside the gene matches: 7. The CDR3 length is 14 residues. Germline values: CDR1 MNHNS, CDR2 SASEGT. This CDR3 is CASSKTGPLYEQYF. DNA of the CDR3: TGTGCCAGCAGTAAGACAGGGCCCCTCTACGAGCAGTACTTC.

V gene TRBV6-1 combines with J gene TRBJ2-1; the match to TRBD2 covers 7 bases. Germline loops: CDR1 MNHNS, CDR2 SASEGT. The length of the CDR3 is 13 residues. With 7 bases clipped from V and 9 bases from J, the junction kept 9 bases outside the gene matches. The chain's CDR3 is CASIVGGSTEQFF. The CDR3 DNA is TGTGCCAGCATAGTTGGCGGGAGTACTGAGCAGTTCTTC.

The sample holds one count of this clone. The chain joins TRBV6-1 to TRBJ2-6; 11 bases match TRBD1. Germline V CDR1 and CDR2: MNHNS, SASEGT. The V gene end was trimmed by 3 bases and the J gene end by 2 bases; junction bases not matched to a gene: 6. This CDR3 spans 18 amino acids. The CDR3 loop is CASSELGDRGTGANVLTF. DNA of the CDR3: TGTGCCAGCAGTGAGTTGGGGGACAGGGGGACTGGGGCCAACGTCCTGACTTTC.

This sequence joins TRBV6-6 and TRBJ2-5; 8 bases are a match to TRBD1. This CDR3 is built from 14 residues. V gave up 7 bases and J gave up 1 base; unmatched junction bases: 5. Germline V lookup: CDR1 MNHNY, CDR2 SVGAGI (reference sequence). The CDR3 DNA follows: TGTGCCAGCACTTGGGACAGGCCCCAAGAGACCCAGTACTTC. It is translated as CASTWDRPQETQYF.

This clone has more than one count but fewer than ten. V and J are TRBV2 and TRBJ2-7; TRBD2 is a possible D gene (7 bases). V gave up 8 bases and J gave up 2 bases, with 13 bases separating them. The V gene's germline CDR1 is SNHLY and CDR2 FYNNEI. This CDR3 region has 13 residues. CDR3 sequence reads: CASGGATTYEQYF. In nucleotides, the CDR3 is TGTGCCAGCGGGGGGGCTACTACCTACGAGCAGTACTTC. The full variable domain, its missing parts supplied by reference TRBV2 and TRBJ2-7, is EPEVTQTPSHQVTQMGQEVILRCVPISNHLYFYWYRQILGQKVEFLVSFYNNEISEKSEIFDDQFSVERPDGSNFTLKIRSTKLEDSAMYFCASGGATTYEQYFGPGTRLTVT.

The chain links TRBV6-1 to TRBJ2-6, with 8 bases lining up with TRBD1. With 1 base clipped from V and 0 bases from J, the junction kept 14 bases outside the gene matches. The CDR3 sequence is 21 residues long. The V gene's germline CDR1 is MNHNS and CDR2 SASEGT. CDR3 sequence reads: CASSEGPGGAWAHSGANVLTF. CDR3 sequence (DNA): TGTGCCAGCAGTGAAGGGCCAGGGGGCGCATGGGCACACTCTGGGGCCAACGTCCTGACTTTC.

This rearrangement joins TRBV11-2 to TRBJ2-7; 7 nucleotides line up with TRBD1. J gave up 1 base and V 5 bases, and 8 bases lay outside the gene matches. This CDR3 contains 15 residues. Germline V gene data show CDR1 as SGHAT and CDR2 as FQNNGV. The CDR3 DNA follows: TGTGCCAGCAGCCCCCTCCCGACAGGGTCCTACGAGCAGTACTTC. It is translated as CASSPLPTGSYEQYF.

The DNA for the CDR3 is TGTGCCAGTAGTATCGCTGGGAGGAGGGAGACCCAGTACTTC. Amino acid sequence: CASSIAGRRETQYF. The J gene is TRBJ2-5, the V gene TRBV19, with D tentatively TRBD2 (6 bases). Germline V gene data show CDR1 as LNHDA and CDR2 as SQIVND (reference sequence). This CDR3 spans 14 amino acids. The V gene lost 3 bases and the J gene lost 5 bases, with 13 bases spanning the gap.

This sequence joins TRBV28 and TRBJ2-1; 8 nucleotides line up with TRBD2. Germline V lookup: CDR1 MDHEN, CDR2 SYDVKM. This CDR3 contains 12 residues. The V and J ends lost 6 bases and 7 bases, in that order; junction bases with no gene match: 2. Here the CDR3 reads CASSSSGNEQFF. CDR3 nucleotide sequence: TGTGCCAGCAGCTCTAGCGGGAATGAGCAGTTCTTC.

The chain uses TRBV9 and TRBJ2-2; TRBD1 matches at 8 bases. CDR3 length: 14 residues. From germline, CDR1 is SGDLS and CDR2 YYNGEE. V trimming: 4 bases; J trimming: 6 bases; junction bases outside the gene matches: 5. This CDR3 reads CASSPTGAAGELFF. The CDR3, as DNA: TGTGCCAGCAGCCCGACAGGGGCTGCCGGGGAGCTGTTTTTT.

Regarding this clone: In the same sample, other DNA sequences code for this CDR3. The gene calls are TRBV29-1 and TRBJ2-7, with no clear D. The CDR3 runs to 12 residues. Trimming left V 4 bases short and J 2 bases short, with 9 bases between. From germline, CDR1 is SQVTM and CDR2 ANQGSEA. The CDR3 region is CSVGRGTYEQYF. For the CDR3, the DNA is TGCAGCGTTGGCAGAGGAACCTACGAGCAGTACTTC.